This TCR beta chain was recovered during a study of patients and donors after allogeneic stem cell transplantation. This CDR3 spans 15 amino acids. Trimming removed 6 bases from V and 5 bases from J; junction bases left unmatched: 3. CDR1 is MGHDK, CDR2 SYGVNS, per germline. From the RT-PCR reads, TCRdb called clonotypes with MiXCR, one entry per CDR3 protein. Seen here are about 160,000 distinct CDR3 sequences, about 40% observed once, and the top ten hold about 50%. Source material: blood, either unsorted or a sorted T cell fraction (not recorded which). This receptor was identified in a human donor who was either an allogeneic HSCT recipient or a stem cell or donor lymphocyte infusion donor (not recorded which). It is not recorded whose cells these are; they may come from a transplant donor. The chain has TRBV25-1 and TRBJ2-5; 16 positions match TRBD2. The CDR3 loop is CASSGTSGGAETQYF. CDR3 nucleotides: TGTGCCAGCAGCGGGACTAGCGGGGGGGCGGAGACCCAGTACTTC.